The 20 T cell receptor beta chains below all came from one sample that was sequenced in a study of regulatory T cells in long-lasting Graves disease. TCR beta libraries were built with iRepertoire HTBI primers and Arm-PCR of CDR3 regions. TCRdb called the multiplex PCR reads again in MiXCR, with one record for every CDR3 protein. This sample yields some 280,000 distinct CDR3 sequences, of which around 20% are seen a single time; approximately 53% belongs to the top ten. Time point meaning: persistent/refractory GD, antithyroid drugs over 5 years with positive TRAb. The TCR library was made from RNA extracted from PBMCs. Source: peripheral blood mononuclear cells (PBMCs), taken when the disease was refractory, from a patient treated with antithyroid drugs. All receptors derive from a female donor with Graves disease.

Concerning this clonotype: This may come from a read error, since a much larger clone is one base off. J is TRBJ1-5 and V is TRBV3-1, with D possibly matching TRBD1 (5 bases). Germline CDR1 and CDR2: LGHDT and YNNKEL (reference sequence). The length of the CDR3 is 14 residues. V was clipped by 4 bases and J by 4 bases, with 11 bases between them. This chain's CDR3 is CASSRSGANQPQHF. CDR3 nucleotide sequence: TGTGCCAGCAGCCGGTCTGGGGCAAATCAGCCCCAGCATTTT.

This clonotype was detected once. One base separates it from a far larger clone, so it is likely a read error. The CDR3, as DNA: TGTGCCAGCAGTTGGGACACTGAAGCTTTCTTT. It encodes CASSWDTEAFF. The rearrangement uses TRBV12-3 or TRBV12-4 and TRBJ1-1, with D unresolved. The germline V and J ends were trimmed by 4 bases and 3 bases, with 3 bases remaining between them. The CDR3 spans 11 residues.

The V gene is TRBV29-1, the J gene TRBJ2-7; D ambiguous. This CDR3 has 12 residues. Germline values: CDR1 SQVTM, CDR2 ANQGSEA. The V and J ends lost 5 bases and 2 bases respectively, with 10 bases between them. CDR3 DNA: TGCAGCGTTTACACGGTCCCCTACGAGCAGTACTTC. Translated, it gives CSVYTVPYEQYF.

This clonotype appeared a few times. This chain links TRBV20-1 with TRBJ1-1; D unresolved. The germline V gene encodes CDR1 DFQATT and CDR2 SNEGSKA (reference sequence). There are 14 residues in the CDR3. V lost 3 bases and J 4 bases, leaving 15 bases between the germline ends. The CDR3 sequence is CSASHRGESTEAFF. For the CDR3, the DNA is TGCAGTGCTAGTCATCGTGGCGAGAGCACTGAAGCTTTCTTT.

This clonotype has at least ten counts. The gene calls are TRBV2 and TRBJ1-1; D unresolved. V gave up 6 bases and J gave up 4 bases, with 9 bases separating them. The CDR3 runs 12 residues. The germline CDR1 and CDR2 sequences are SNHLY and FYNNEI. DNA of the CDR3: TGTGCCAGCAGATGGGGTTCCACTGAAGCTTTCTTT. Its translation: CASRWGSTEAFF.

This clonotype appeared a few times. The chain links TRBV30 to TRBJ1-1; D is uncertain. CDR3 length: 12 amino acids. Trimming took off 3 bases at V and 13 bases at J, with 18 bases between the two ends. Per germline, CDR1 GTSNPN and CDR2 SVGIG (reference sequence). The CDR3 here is CAWSFQRWDIFF. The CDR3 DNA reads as TGTGCCTGGAGCTTTCAGCGGTGGGATATTTTCTTT.

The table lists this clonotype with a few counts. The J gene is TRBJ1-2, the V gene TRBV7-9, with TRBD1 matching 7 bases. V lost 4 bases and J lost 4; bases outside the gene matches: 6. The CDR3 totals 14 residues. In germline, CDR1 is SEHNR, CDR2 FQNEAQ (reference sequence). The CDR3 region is CASSSRQGVYGYTF. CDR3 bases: TGTGCCAGCAGCTCCCGACAGGGAGTCTATGGCTACACCTTC.

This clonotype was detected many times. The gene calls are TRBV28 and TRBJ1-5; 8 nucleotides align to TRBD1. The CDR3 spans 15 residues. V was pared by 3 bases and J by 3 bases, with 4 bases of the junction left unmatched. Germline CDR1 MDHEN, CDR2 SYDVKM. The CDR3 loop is CASSFRTGFNQPQHF. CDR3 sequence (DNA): TGTGCCAGCAGTTTTAGGACAGGGTTCAATCAGCCCCAGCATTTT.

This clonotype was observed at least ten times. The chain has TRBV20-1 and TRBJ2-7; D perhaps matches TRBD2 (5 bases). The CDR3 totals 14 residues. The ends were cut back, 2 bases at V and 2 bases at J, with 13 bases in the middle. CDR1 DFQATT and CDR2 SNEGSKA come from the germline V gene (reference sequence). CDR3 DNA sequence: TGCAGTGCTAGACGGTCTAGCCTCACCTACGAGCAGTACTTC. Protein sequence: CSARRSSLTYEQYF.

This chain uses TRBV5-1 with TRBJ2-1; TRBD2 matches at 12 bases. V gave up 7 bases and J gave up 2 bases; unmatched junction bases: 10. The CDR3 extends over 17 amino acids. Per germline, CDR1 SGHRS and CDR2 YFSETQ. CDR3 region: CASRQTGLAGAYNEQFF. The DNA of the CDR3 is TGCGCCAGCCGACAAACGGGACTAGCGGGCGCCTACAATGAGCAGTTCTTC.

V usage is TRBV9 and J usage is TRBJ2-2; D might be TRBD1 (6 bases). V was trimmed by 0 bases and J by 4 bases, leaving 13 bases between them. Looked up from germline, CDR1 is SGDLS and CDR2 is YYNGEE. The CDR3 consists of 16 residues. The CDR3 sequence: CASSVAAGAGTGELFF. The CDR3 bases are TGTGCCAGCAGCGTAGCCGCAGGGGCGGGCACCGGGGAGCTGTTTTTT. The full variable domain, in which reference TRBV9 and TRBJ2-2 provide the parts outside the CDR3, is DSGVTQTPKHLITATGQRVTLRCSPRSGDLSVYWYQQSLDQGLQFLIQYYNGEERAKGNILERFSAQQFPDLHSELNLSSLELGDSALYFCASSVAAGAGTGELFFGEGSRLTVL.

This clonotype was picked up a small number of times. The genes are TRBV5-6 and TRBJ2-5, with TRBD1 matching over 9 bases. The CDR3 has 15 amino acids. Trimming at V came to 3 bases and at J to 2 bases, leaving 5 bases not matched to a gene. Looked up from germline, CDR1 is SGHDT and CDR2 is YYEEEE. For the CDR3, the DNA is TGTGCCAGCAGCTCACTTGACAGGGGGCAAGAGACCCAGTACTTC. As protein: CASSSLDRGQETQYF.

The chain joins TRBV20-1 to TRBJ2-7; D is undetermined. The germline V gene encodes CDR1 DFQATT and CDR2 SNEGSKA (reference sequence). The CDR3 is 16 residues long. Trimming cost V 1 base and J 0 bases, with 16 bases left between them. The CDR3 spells CSARGTSDQSSYEQYF. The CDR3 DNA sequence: TGCAGTGCTAGAGGAACGAGCGACCAGAGCTCCTACGAGCAGTACTTC.

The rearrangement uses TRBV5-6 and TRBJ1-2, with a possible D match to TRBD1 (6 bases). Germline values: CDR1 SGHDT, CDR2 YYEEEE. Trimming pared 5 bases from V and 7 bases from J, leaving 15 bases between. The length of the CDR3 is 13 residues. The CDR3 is CASRRRGELGYTF. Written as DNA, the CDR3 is TGTGCCAGCAGGCGCAGGGGAGAGCTTGGCTACACCTTC.

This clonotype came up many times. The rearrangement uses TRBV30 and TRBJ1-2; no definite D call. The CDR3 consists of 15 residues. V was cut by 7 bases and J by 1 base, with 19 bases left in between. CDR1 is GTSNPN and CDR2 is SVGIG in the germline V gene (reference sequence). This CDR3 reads CAYTFIGVGNYGYTF. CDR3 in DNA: TGTGCCTACACCTTCATTGGGGTTGGTAACTATGGCTACACCTTC.

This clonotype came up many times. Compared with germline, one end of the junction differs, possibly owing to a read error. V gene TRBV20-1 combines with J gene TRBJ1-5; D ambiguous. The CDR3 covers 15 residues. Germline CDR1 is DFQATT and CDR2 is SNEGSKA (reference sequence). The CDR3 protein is CSARDPWGLDQPQHF. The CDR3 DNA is TGCAGTGCTCGAGACCCCTGGGGATTGGATCAGCCCCAGCATTTT.

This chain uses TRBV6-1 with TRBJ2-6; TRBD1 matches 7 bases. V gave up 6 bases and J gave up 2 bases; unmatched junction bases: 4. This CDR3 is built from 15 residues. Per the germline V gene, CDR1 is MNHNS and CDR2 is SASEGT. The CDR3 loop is CASRKQGTGANVLTF. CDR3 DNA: TGTGCCAGCAGAAAACAGGGGACTGGGGCCAACGTCCTGACTTTC.

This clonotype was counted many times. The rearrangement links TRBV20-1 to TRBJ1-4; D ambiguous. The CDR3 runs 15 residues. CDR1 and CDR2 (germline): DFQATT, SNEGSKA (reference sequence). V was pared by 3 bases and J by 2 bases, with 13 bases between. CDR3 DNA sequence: TGCAGTGCTAGGCGCGTCCCAAGCACTAATGAAAAACTGTTTTTT. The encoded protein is CSARRVPSTNEKLFF.

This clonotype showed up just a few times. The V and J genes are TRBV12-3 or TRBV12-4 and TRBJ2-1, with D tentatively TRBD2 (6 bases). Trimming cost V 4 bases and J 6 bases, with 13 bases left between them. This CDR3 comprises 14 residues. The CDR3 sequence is CASSWGLGPNEQFF. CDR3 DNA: TGTGCCAGCAGTTGGGGACTGGGTCCCAATGAGCAGTTCTTC.

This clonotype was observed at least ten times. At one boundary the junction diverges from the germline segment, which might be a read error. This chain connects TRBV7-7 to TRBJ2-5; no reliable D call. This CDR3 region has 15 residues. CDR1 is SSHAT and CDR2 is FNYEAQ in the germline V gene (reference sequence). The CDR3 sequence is CASSLAGRVGETQYF. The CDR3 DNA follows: TGTGCTAGCAGCTTAGCCGGAAGGGTGGGTGAGACCCAGTACTTC.